The rows below give T cell receptor beta chains drawn from one sample of a study of T cells in narcolepsy. Profiling relied on immunoSEQ multiplex PCR, and the TCRdb table lists in-frame clones only, not all of them. The data contain 25,000 to 35,000 clones, around 87% of them singletons. Sequenced: memory (CD45RA-) CD4+ T cells from blood. These receptors all stem from a human donor in good health. CDR3s include the opening cysteine and the closing phenylalanine or tryptophan. D genes are given only for firm matches. Rows may omit the clone size; those that give it use once, few, many or a size class.

len	v_gene	abundance	j_gene	d_gene	CDR3nt	CDR3aa
16	TRBV9	-	TRBJ1-2	-	TGTGCCAGCAGCGTAGGGGGCGAAAGGGGGGTATATGGCTACACCTTC	CASSVGGERGVYGYTF
16	TRBV30	-	TRBJ1-3	-	TGTGCCTGGAGTGTACGAGGCAGCCACTCTGGAAACACCATATATTTT	CAWSVRGSHSGNTIYF
15	TRBV9	-	TRBJ1-2	-	TGTGCCAGCAGCGTACAGGGGCTAGGAAACTATGGCTACACCTTC	CASSVQGLGNYGYTF
14	TRBV9	-	TRBJ1-3	-	TGTGCCAGCAGCGTAGTTCCGACTGGAAACACCATATATTTT	CASSVVPTGNTIYF
13	TRBV18	-	TRBJ1-5	-	TGTGCCAGCTCACCCGACGGGGGTGAGCCCCAGCATTTT	CASSPDGGEPQHF
13	TRBV29-1	-	TRBJ1-1	-	TGCAGCGGCACAAGACGGATGAACACTGAAGCTTTCTTT	CSGTRRMNTEAFF
12	TRBV19	-	TRBJ2-2	-	TGTGCCAGTAGGGTGAGGACCGGGGAGCTGTTTTTT	CASRVRTGELFF
13	TRBV6-6	-	TRBJ2-3	-	TGTGCCAGCAGTTCGGGGCTAGAGGGGACGCAGTATTTT	CASSSGLEGTQYF
12	TRBV2	-	TRBJ1-1	-	TGTGCCAGCAGTATCGGGGGGACTGAAGCTTTCTTT	CASSIGGTEAFF
14	TRBV5-4	-	TRBJ1-1	-	TGTGCCAGCAGCCTGCCGGGTTTCAACACTGAAGCTTTCTTT	CASSLPGFNTEAFF
16	TRBV14	-	TRBJ2-5	-	TGTGCCAGCAGCCAAGATTTGGGGGTCATACAAGAGACCCAGTACTTC	CASSQDLGVIQETQYF
16	TRBV30	-	TRBJ2-3	TRBD1	TGTGCCTGGAGTCGTCCCGGGACAGGGGACCCAGATACGCAGTATTTT	CAWSRPGTGDPDTQYF
16	TRBV7-2	few	TRBJ2-7	TRBD2	TGTGCCAGCAGCTCGGGACTAGCGGGAGGGGGCGACGAGCAGTACTTC	CASSSGLAGGGDEQYF
16	TRBV4-2	-	TRBJ1-6	-	TGTGCCAGCAGCCGAGAAGCGAGGGCGAGCAATTCACCCCTCCACTTT	CASSREARASNSPLHF
17	TRBV7-9	-	TRBJ2-3	TRBD2	TGTGCCAGCAGCCCCTCCGGGAGGTGGAGAGTTGCAGATACGCAGTATTTT	CASSPSGRWRVADTQYF
12	TRBV10-2	-	TRBJ1-2	-	TGCGCCAGCAGTGGGGTTAACTATGGCTACACCTTC	CASSGVNYGYTF
15	TRBV4-2	-	TRBJ1-1	-	TGTGCCAGCAGCCGAAGAAGGCAGGGCGGGACTGAAGCTTTCTTT	CASSRRRQGGTEAFF
15	TRBV18	-	TRBJ2-3	-	TGTGCCAGCTCGGGAAGGACAGTGGGCACAGATACGCAGTATTTT	CASSGRTVGTDTQYF
14	TRBV19	-	TRBJ2-3	-	TGTGCCAGTAGTGATTCCCACCGAGCAGATACGCAGTATTTT	CASSDSHRADTQYF
14	TRBV5-4	-	TRBJ2-7	-	TGTGCCAGCGGAGACAGTTCGAGCTCCTACGAGCAGTACTTC	CASGDSSSSYEQYF